The 18 T cell receptor beta chains below were found in one sample sequenced in a study of shared clonotypes between healthy human individuals. CD8 cells classed as naive were CD45RO-negative and positively selected for CCR7, excluding terminally differentiated effector memory CD45RA+ cells. The assay was immunoSEQ multiplex PCR, and TCRdb's table has in-frame clones only and misses some. The sample holds around 1.9 million clones, just over 90% seen once. The source material was naive CD8+ T cells from PBMCs. These receptors came from a man younger than 35 in good health. Some clones in this sample may be carry-over from other donors' samples.

The gene calls are TRBV7-3 and TRBJ2-1; 7 bases agree with TRBD2. Trimming cost V 5 bases and J 8 bases; bases outside gene matches: 15. The length of the CDR3 is 16 residues. The germline gives CDR1 SGHTA, CDR2 FQGTGA. As DNA, the CDR3 is TGTGCCAGCAGCCCGCAACTAGCGTTAACTATCCATGAGCAGTTCTTC. Amino acid sequence: CASSPQLALTIHEQFF. Full variable domain (missing parts from reference TRBV7-3 and TRBJ2-1): GAGVSQTPSNKVTEKGKYVELRCDPISGHTALYWYRQSLGQGPEFLIYFQGTGAADDSGLPNDRFFAVRPEGSVSTLKIQRTERGDSAVYLCASSPQLALTIHEQFFGPGTRLTVL.

The CDR3 loop is CASSTVREAGELFF. The CDR3 DNA sequence: TGTGCCAGCAGTACGGTGCGGGAGGCCGGGGAGCTGTTTTTT. The V and J genes are TRBV28 and TRBJ2-2, with 8 bases fitting TRBD2. Germline V gene lookup returns CDR1 MDHEN and CDR2 SYDVKM. The CDR3 consists of 14 residues. V was clipped by 5 bases and J by 6 bases; unmatched bases: 5.

The CDR3 is CASSRDIVNSPLHF. The CDR3 DNA sequence: TGTGCCAGCAGCCGGGACATCGTTAATTCACCCCTCCACTTT. The V and J genes are TRBV7-9 and TRBJ1-6; TRBD1 is a possible D gene (6 bases). The V end lost 5 bases, the J end lost 6 bases, and 11 bases lay between the germline ends. The CDR3 contains 14 residues. Germline V gives CDR1 SEHNR, CDR2 FQNEAQ (reference sequence).

The chain has TRBV13 and TRBJ1-5, with a possible D match to TRBD1 (6 bases). V dropped 3 bases and J dropped 9 bases, with 27 bases sitting between them. CDR3 length: 18 residues. The germline V gene has CDR1 PRHDT and CDR2 FYEKMQ (reference sequence). CDR3 nucleotide sequence: TGTGCCAGCAGCTTCGCCCTACGATATCAGGGGATCCCGCCGCCCCAGCATTTT. Translating gives CASSFALRYQGIPPPQHF.

Written as DNA, the CDR3 is TGTGCCAGCAGTTCCGCGGGACGGAACAATGAGCAGTTCTTC. It specifies CASSSAGRNNEQFF. This chain joins TRBV27 and TRBJ2-1; D is perhaps TRBD2 (6 bases). V lost 4 bases and J lost 5, with 12 bases in between. The CDR3 is made up of 14 amino acids. Germline V gives CDR1 MNHEY, CDR2 SMNVEV (reference sequence).

DNA for the CDR3: TGTGCCAGCAGTTCAAAGCCGGGACTACTTGTCCGCACAGATACGCAGTATTTT. It specifies CASSSKPGLLVRTDTQYF. The chain combines TRBV27 with TRBJ2-3, with 7 bases fitting TRBD2. Germline V gene sequence: CDR1 MNHEY, CDR2 SMNVEV (reference sequence). V lost 4 bases, J lost 1 base, and 14 bases stayed unmatched. The CDR3 contains 18 residues.

This chain uses TRBV5-5 with TRBJ2-3; TRBD1 matches 7 bases. This CDR3 has 15 amino acids. Germline V gene sequence: CDR1 SGHKS, CDR2 YYEKEE (reference sequence). Losses at the gene ends were 1 base for V and 2 bases for J; bases not matched to a gene: 4. The CDR3 DNA is TGTGCCAGCAGCTTGCCCGGACAGGTCACAGATACGCAGTATTTT. Amino acid sequence: CASSLPGQVTDTQYF.

The chain combines TRBV29-1 with TRBJ2-1; possible D gene TRBD2, 5 bases. CDR3 size: 14 residues. Trimming removed 7 bases from V and 3 bases from J, with 16 bases in between. Germline CDR1 SQVTM, CDR2 ANQGSEA. This CDR3 is CSAGGGNSYNEQFF. The CDR3 DNA reads as TGCAGCGCTGGAGGCGGAAACAGCTACAATGAGCAGTTCTTC.

Only one count was recorded for this clone. The chain recombines TRBV10-3 with TRBJ2-7; D ambiguous. This CDR3 has 14 residues. Trimming shortened V by 5 bases and J by 4 bases, and 15 bases separated the two germline ends. Germline CDR1 reads ENHRY; CDR2 reads SYGVKD. The CDR3 DNA is TGTGCCATCAGTAAATGGGATACACCTTACGAGCAGTACTTC. It specifies CAISKWDTPYEQYF.

The rearrangement links TRBV7-9 to TRBJ1-4; the D is unclear. The germline gives CDR1 SEHNR, CDR2 FQNEAQ (reference sequence). CDR3 length: 17 amino acids. Trimming removed 0 bases from V and 3 bases from J, with 14 bases in between. The DNA for the CDR3 is TGTGCCAGCAGCTTAGCAGGCTCGGGTGGGCCTAATGAAAAACTGTTTTTT. The encoded protein is CASSLAGSGGPNEKLFF.

V is TRBV27 and J is TRBJ2-1, with D tentatively TRBD2 (5 bases). V lost 2 bases and J 6 bases, leaving 14 bases between the germline ends. The germline V gene encodes CDR1 MNHEY and CDR2 SMNVEV (reference sequence). The CDR3 spans 15 residues. The CDR3 is CASSLRYPSLNEQFF. In DNA form, the CDR3 reads TGTGCCAGCAGTTTAAGGTATCCTAGCCTCAATGAGCAGTTCTTC.

The chain has TRBV15 and TRBJ2-3, with D unclear. In germline, CDR1 is LNHNV, CDR2 YYDKDF (reference sequence). V lost 1 base to trimming and J lost 1 base, with 6 bases between them. The CDR3 totals 14 residues. The CDR3, as DNA: TGTGCCACCAGCAGAGCGGCCGGCACAGATACGCAGTATTTT. It translates to CATSRAAGTDTQYF.

V gene TRBV27 combines with J gene TRBJ2-3; 10 positions match TRBD1. V shed 6 bases, J shed 3 bases, and the junction held 6 bases outside the gene matches. The germline gives CDR1 MNHEY, CDR2 SMNVEV (reference sequence). There are 15 residues in the CDR3. The CDR3, as DNA: TGTGCCAGCAGCTACCAGGGACAGGGGACAGATACGCAGTATTTT. It is translated as CASSYQGQGTDTQYF.

V gene TRBV4-1 combines with J gene TRBJ2-7, with D hard to call. The germline V gene encodes CDR1 MGHRA and CDR2 YSYEKL. CDR3 length equals 16 residues. Trimming removed 0 bases from V and 3 bases from J, with 15 bases in between. The CDR3 DNA follows: TGCGCCAGCAGCCAAGATTTAATCCTTACCCTCTACGAGCAGTACTTC. Translation gives CASSQDLILTLYEQYF.

The chain carries TRBV10-2 and TRBJ2-7; no firm D call. Germline V lookup: CDR1 WSHSY, CDR2 SAAADI. Trimming removed 6 bases at V and 3 bases at J, with 15 bases between. This CDR3 comprises 14 residues. DNA of the CDR3: TGCGCCAGCAGCCGGCACAACCAATACTACGAGCAGTACTTC. Translation gives CASSRHNQYYEQYF.

The chain employs TRBV6-1 and TRBJ2-7; D not certain. The germline CDR1 and CDR2 sequences are MNHNS and SASEGT. This CDR3 is 15 amino acids long. V was cut by 9 bases and J by 0 bases, with 18 bases left in between. The CDR3 protein is CARCQKGHYSYEQYF. The CDR3 bases are TGTGCCAGATGTCAGAAGGGTCATTACTCCTACGAGCAGTACTTC.

This chain uses TRBV27 with TRBJ2-7; 9 bases are shared with TRBD2. The length of the CDR3 is 15 residues. V gave up 3 bases and J gave up 3 bases; unmatched junction bases: 6. CDR1 is MNHEY and CDR2 is SMNVEV in the germline V gene (reference sequence). CDR3 sequence reads: CASSFGAGGYYEQYF. The CDR3 coding sequence is TGTGCCAGCAGTTTTGGGGCGGGAGGGTACTACGAGCAGTACTTC.

The chain carries TRBV4-1 and TRBJ1-3; TRBD1 might be the D (5 bases). The CDR3 has 16 residues. Germline V CDR1 and CDR2: MGHRA, YSYEKL. Deletions cut 8 bases from V and 4 bases from J, with 21 bases between. This chain's CDR3 is CASSDRGRQYGNTIYF. The CDR3 bases are TGCGCCAGCTCCGATAGGGGCAGGCAGTACGGAAACACCATATATTTT.